The 28 T cell receptor beta chains below come from one sample, sequenced in a study of vaccination effects on CD4 cells after COVID-19. Viral peptide pool expansion of antigen-specific CD4+ T cells preceded sequencing in the ViraFEST assay. When less than 13 days of culture had elapsed, CD4+ T cells were isolated. Two-dose vaccination with either BNT162b2 or mRNA-1273 was given to the participants. Their cognate antigens are unknown. TCRdb's table, derived via immunoSEQ multiplex PCR, lists solely in-frame clones and lacks some. The table records roughly 27,000 clones, roughly four fifths of them present only once. The material sequenced was CD4+ T cells from PBMCs cultured with HCoV-OC43 spike peptides, taken after COVID-19 vaccination. The subset denotes: HCoV-OC43 spike overlapping peptide pool stimulation. Source of these receptors: a human donor who received a COVID-19 vaccine.

The rearrangement links TRBV5-6 to TRBJ2-3; 8 bases map to TRBD2. Trimming at V came to 2 bases and at J to 3 bases, leaving 8 bases not matched to a gene. The length of the CDR3 is 16 residues. Per the germline V gene, CDR1 is SGHDT and CDR2 is YYEEEE. CDR3 region: CASSLLAGGATDTQYF. Here the CDR3 DNA reads TGTGCCAGCAGCTTATTGGCGGGAGGCGCAACAGATACGCAGTATTTT.

This sequence joins TRBV10-3 and TRBJ1-1; D call uncertain. CDR3 length: 13 residues. The germline V and J ends were trimmed by 6 bases and 1 base, with 9 bases remaining between them. CDR1 is ENHRY and CDR2 is SYGVKD in the germline V gene. The CDR3 here is CAIRSSTNTEAFF. The DNA for the CDR3 is TGTGCCATCAGGTCGTCTACGAACACTGAAGCTTTCTTT.

The gene calls are TRBV5-4 and TRBJ2-3; 9 nucleotides align to TRBD2. The CDR3 runs to 16 residues. The germline CDR1 and CDR2 sequences are SGHNT and YYREEE (reference sequence). V gave up 0 bases and J gave up 5 bases; unmatched junction bases: 7. DNA of the CDR3: TGTGCCAGCAGCTTGGGGCTGGCGGGAGGGCAAGATACGCAGTATTTT. It specifies CASSLGLAGGQDTQYF.

This rearrangement joins TRBV18 to TRBJ2-7, with 11 bases aligning to TRBD1. This CDR3 has 15 amino acids. Germline lookup yields CDR1 KGHSH and CDR2 LQKENI. V dropped 3 bases and J dropped 8; count of bases not matched to a gene: 9. DNA of the CDR3: TGTGCCAGCTCACCCCCGGGGACAGGGGGTTTAAAGCAGTACTTC. Residues: CASSPPGTGGLKQYF. Variable domain in full (rest from reference TRBV18 and TRBJ2-7): NAGVMQNPRHLVRRRGQEARLRCSPMKGHSHVYWYRQLPEEGLKFMVYLQKENIIDESGMPKERFSAEFPKEGPSILRIQQVVRGDSAAYFCASSPPGTGGLKQYFGPGTRLTVT.

The chain employs TRBV11-2 and TRBJ2-7; D is uncertain. The CDR3 is 15 amino acids. V was cut by 2 bases and J by 0 bases, with 11 bases left in between. Germline V gene lookup returns CDR1 SGHAT and CDR2 FQNNGV. DNA for the CDR3: TGTGCCAGCAGCTTAATCCCGACAACCTCCTACGAGCAGTACTTC. It specifies CASSLIPTTSYEQYF.

CDR3 coding DNA: TGTGCCAGCAGTAACCTCCAGGGGGCAGGCTATGGCTACACCTTC. Residues: CASSNLQGAGYGYTF. The gene calls are TRBV28 and TRBJ1-2, with 8 bases lining up with TRBD1. The CDR3 is made up of 15 amino acids. CDR1 and CDR2 (germline): MDHEN, SYDVKM. With V trimmed by 5 bases and J by 4 bases, 9 bases remained unmatched.

The count of this clone is one. One end of the junction fails to match germline, which may point to a read error. The chain couples TRBV2 to TRBJ2-3, with D uncertain. The length of the CDR3 is 13 residues. From germline, CDR1 is SNHLY and CDR2 FYNNEI. CDR3 in DNA: TGTGCCAGCAGCGAAGCTATCACAGATACGCAGTATTTT. It yields the protein CASSEAITDTQYF.

This clone was detected a few times. The chain couples TRBV5-1 to TRBJ1-1; no definite D call. V lost 0 bases to trimming and J lost 9 bases, with 15 bases between them. The CDR3 length is 14 residues. In germline, CDR1 is SGHRS, CDR2 YFSETQ. The CDR3 reads CASSLATTEDKAFF. The CDR3 bases are TGCGCCAGCAGCTTGGCCACGACGGAAGATAAAGCTTTCTTT. Variable domain in full (rest from reference TRBV5-1 and TRBJ1-1): KAGVTQTPRYLIKTRGQQVTLSCSPISGHRSVSWYQQTPGQGLQFLFEYFSETQRNKGNFPGRFSGRQFSNSRSEMNVSTLELGDSALYLCASSLATTEDKAFFGQGTRLTVV.

This chain joins TRBV19 and TRBJ1-1, with 8 nucleotides matching TRBD1. CDR3 length equals 14 residues. The V segment lost 3 bases and the J segment 10 bases; nucleotides outside the gene matches: 10. Germline CDR1 LNHDA, CDR2 SQIVND (reference sequence). This CDR3 reads CASSIYDRDRRAFF. The CDR3 nucleotides are TGTGCCAGTAGTATCTACGACCGGGACAGGAGAGCTTTCTTT.

This clone was observed a few times. This chain joins TRBV5-1 and TRBJ2-1; 8 bases are a match to TRBD2. CDR1 and CDR2 (germline): SGHRS, YFSETQ. The CDR3 is 14 residues long. Trimming removed 0 bases from V and 8 bases from J; junction bases left unmatched: 4. DNA of the CDR3: TGCGCCAGCAGCTTGGAAGCGGGGGCCCATGAGCAGTTCTTC. It translates to CASSLEAGAHEQFF. Using reference TRBV5-1 and TRBJ2-1 for the parts outside the CDR3, the full variable domain is KAGVTQTPRYLIKTRGQQVTLSCSPISGHRSVSWYQQTPGQGLQFLFEYFSETQRNKGNFPGRFSGRQFSNSRSEMNVSTLELGDSALYLCASSLEAGAHEQFFGPGTRLTVL.

This sequence joins TRBV7-8 and TRBJ1-2; a weak D match, TRBD1 (6 bases). This CDR3 contains 14 residues. CDR1 and CDR2 from the germline V gene are SGHVS and FQNEAQ. Deletions cut 2 bases from V and 1 base from J, with 8 bases between. CDR3 coding DNA: TGTGCCAGCAGCTTACAGGGGTTTAACTATGGCTACACCTTC. Its protein product is CASSLQGFNYGYTF.

J is TRBJ2-5 and V is TRBV5-6; D may be TRBD2 (6 bases). The germline V and J ends were trimmed by 3 bases and 4 bases, with 10 bases remaining between them. CDR1 and CDR2 from the germline V gene are SGHDT and YYEEEE. The CDR3 loop spans 13 amino acids. In DNA, the CDR3 is TGTGCCAGCAGCTCCGCCGGGGGAGAGACCCAGTACTTC. As protein: CASSSAGGETQYF.

The J gene is TRBJ1-1, the V gene TRBV18, with a weak D call TRBD1 (6 bases). Trimming left V 8 bases short and J 3 bases short, with 16 bases between. Germline lookup yields CDR1 KGHSH and CDR2 LQKENI. The CDR3 extends over 14 amino acids. The CDR3 DNA reads as TGTGCCAGCACTTGGGGGCAAGCGGACACTGAAGCTTTCTTT. Amino acids: CASTWGQADTEAFF.

The rearrangement uses TRBV18 and TRBJ2-3; TRBD1 matches at 11 bases. The V segment lost 3 bases and the J segment 14 bases; nucleotides outside the gene matches: 13. The germline V gene encodes CDR1 KGHSH and CDR2 LQKENI. The CDR3 is 15 amino acids. The CDR3 DNA reads TGTGCCAGCTCACCTCCGGGACAGGGGGATGGAATGCTGTATTTT. Its protein is CASSPPGQGDGMLYF.

This clone was seen only a few times. This rearrangement joins TRBV2 to TRBJ1-5; D uncertain. Trimming stripped 2 bases from V and 4 bases from J, with 12 bases between. The CDR3 loop spans 15 amino acids. CDR1 and CDR2 (germline): SNHLY, FYNNEI. This chain's CDR3 is CASSESLAGNQPQHF. In nucleotides, the CDR3 is TGTGCCAGCAGTGAATCTTTAGCGGGAAATCAGCCCCAGCATTTT.

The V call is TRBV5-1, the J call TRBJ1-3, with TRBD1 identical over 7 bases. The ends lost 0 bases at V and 0 bases at J; junction bases unmatched: 3. CDR3 size: 16 residues. Germline V lookup: CDR1 SGHRS, CDR2 YFSETQ. The CDR3 is CASSLAGQNSGNTIYF. The CDR3 nucleotides read TGCGCCAGCAGCTTGGCGGGACAGAACTCTGGAAACACCATATATTTT.

V and J are TRBV2 and TRBJ2-5, with a possible D match to TRBD2 (6 bases). Germline loops: CDR1 SNHLY, CDR2 FYNNEI. V lost 4 bases to trimming and J lost 1 base, with 13 bases between them. The CDR3 totals 15 residues. DNA of the CDR3: TGTGCCAGCAGTGTGAACCGGGGGAGCCAAGAGACCCAGTACTTC. Protein: CASSVNRGSQETQYF.

This clone was seen a few times. V is TRBV12-3 or TRBV12-4 and J is TRBJ1-5; D is unresolved. The CDR3 runs to 13 residues. Trimming pared 2 bases from V and 2 bases from J, leaving 4 bases between. For the CDR3, the DNA is TGTGCCAGCAGTTTACCCGGCAATCAGCCCCAGCATTTT. Translation gives CASSLPGNQPQHF.

The chain combines TRBV27 with TRBJ2-2, with D perhaps given as TRBD1 or TRBD2 (5 bases each). This CDR3 has 15 amino acids. Germline V lookup: CDR1 MNHEY, CDR2 SMNVEV (reference sequence). Trimming left V 10 bases short and J 1 base short, with 16 bases between. The CDR3 DNA reads as TGTGCCAACCACCTCCGGGACCAGAACACCGGGGAGCTGTTTTTT. The encoded protein is CANHLRDQNTGELFF.

The V gene is TRBV27, the J gene TRBJ2-3; 9 bases agree with TRBD2. Unmatched junction bases numbered 4, after V lost 2 bases and J lost 1 base. Germline V lookup: CDR1 MNHEY, CDR2 SMNVEV (reference sequence). This CDR3 has 16 residues. CDR3 sequence: CASSLQRLAGTDTQYF. For the CDR3, the DNA is TGTGCCAGCAGTTTACAACGACTAGCGGGCACAGATACGCAGTATTTT.

This clone was seen a few times. The rearrangement joins TRBV7-9 to TRBJ2-7, with 7 bases identical to TRBD1. CDR3 length: 12 residues. The germline CDR1 and CDR2 sequences are SEHNR and FQNEAQ (reference sequence). V shed 4 bases and J 5 bases; nucleotides not matched to a gene: 2. Here the CDR3 DNA reads TGTGCCAGCAGCTCTACAGGGGACGAGCAGTACTTC. This codes for CASSSTGDEQYF.

This chain connects TRBV18 to TRBJ2-1; TRBD1 is a possible D gene (6 bases). The CDR3 length is 14 residues. Between the trimmed V and J ends, which lost 3 bases and 4 bases, there was a span of 10 bases. The germline V gene has CDR1 KGHSH and CDR2 LQKENI. The CDR3 protein is CASSPRTEYNEQFF. CDR3 DNA: TGTGCCAGCTCACCCCGGACAGAGTACAATGAGCAGTTCTTC.

V and J are TRBV5-8 and TRBJ1-2; TRBD1 matches 9 bases. CDR1 and CDR2 from the germline V gene are SGHTS and YDEGEE. The length of the CDR3 is 14 residues. After removal of 4 bases from V and 7 bases from J, the junction contained 8 bases not matched to a gene. CDR3 bases: TGTGCCAGCAGCGTCACAGGGGGCTGGGCTGGCTACACCTTC. Its translation: CASSVTGGWAGYTF.

This clone was found a few times. The junction departs from germline at one end; a sequencing error may be responsible. This chain uses TRBV6-1 with TRBJ1-3; perhaps TRBD1 as D (5 bases). The CDR3 sequence is 14 residues long. In germline, CDR1 is MNHNS, CDR2 SASEGT. CDR3 protein: CASREGESGNTIYF. CDR3 sequence (DNA): TGTGCCAGCAGGGAAGGGGAATCTGGAAACACCATATATTTT.

This clone was recorded a few times. The rearrangement joins TRBV7-9 to TRBJ1-2, with D unclear. V dropped 3 bases and J dropped 6 bases, with 11 bases sitting between them. From germline, CDR1 is SEHNR and CDR2 FQNEAQ (reference sequence). CDR3 length equals 13 residues. The CDR3 loop reads CASSLGQRNGYTF. CDR3 sequence (DNA): TGTGCCAGCAGCTTGGGTCAGCGAAATGGCTACACCTTC.

This clone appeared once. This chain uses TRBV7-9 with TRBJ1-1; D unclear. Germline V gene lookup returns CDR1 SEHNR and CDR2 FQNEAQ (reference sequence). Trimming left V 1 base short and J 10 bases short, with 16 bases between. CDR3 length equals 14 residues. CDR3 in amino acids: CASSLVGGEGAAFF. The CDR3 region has the DNA TGTGCCAGCAGCTTAGTCGGCGGCGAGGGTGCAGCTTTCTTT.

This rearrangement joins TRBV12-5 to TRBJ2-1; the D gene could be TRBD1 or TRBD2 (5 bases each). Trimming took 0 bases from V and 7 from J, leaving 19 bases between them. Germline V gives CDR1 LGHNT, CDR2 FRNRAP. The length of the CDR3 is 17 residues. This chain's CDR3 is CASGLVLWGAEGNEQFF. CDR3 nucleotide sequence: TGTGCTAGTGGTTTGGTACTGTGGGGAGCAGAGGGGAATGAGCAGTTCTTC.

The CDR3 here is CASSPWASDSNQPQHF. As DNA, the CDR3 is TGTGCCAGCTCTCCTTGGGCAAGTGATAGCAATCAGCCCCAGCATTTT. The chain uses TRBV18 and TRBJ1-5, with D unclear. Trimming left V 6 bases short and J 0 bases short, with 15 bases between. The CDR3 totals 16 residues. The V gene's germline CDR1 is KGHSH and CDR2 LQKENI.